The 14 T cell receptor beta chains below all came from one sample that was sequenced in a study of T cell responses to AZD1222 COVID-19 vaccine. Profiled with immunoSEQ multiplex PCR; TCRdb holds only in-frame clones, not every one. The table shows 150,000 to 200,000 clones, with approximately 93% occurring only once. The specimen comprised peripheral blood, sampled 28 days after the second AZD1222 dose. Receptors originate from an adult who received the AZD1222 COVID-19 vaccine.

This sequence joins TRBV2 and TRBJ1-3, with 7 bases lining up with TRBD1. This CDR3 comprises 15 residues. The junction had 8 bases not matched to a gene; V was cut back by 7 bases and J by 2 bases. The germline V gene encodes CDR1 SNHLY and CDR2 FYNNEI. Here the CDR3 reads CASTVVQGAGNTIYF. The CDR3 DNA is TGTGCCAGCACAGTGGTTCAGGGGGCTGGAAACACCATATATTTT. The variable domain in full, completed from reference TRBV2 and TRBJ1-3, reads EPEVTQTPSHQVTQMGQEVILRCVPISNHLYFYWYRQILGQKVEFLVSFYNNEISEKSEIFDDQFSVERPDGSNFTLKIRSTKLEDSAMYFCASTVVQGAGNTIYFGEGSWLTVV.

This clone has only a few counts. The junction departs from germline at one end; a sequencing error may be responsible. The chain has TRBV30 and TRBJ1-1, with D hard to call. The CDR3 has 12 amino acids. The germline V gene encodes CDR1 GTSNPN and CDR2 SVGIG (reference sequence). The CDR3 spells CDYGPGTSEAFF. The CDR3 bases are TGCGACTATGGGCCGGGTACGAGTGAAGCTTTCTTT.

V is TRBV6-5 and J is TRBJ1-1; D is undetermined. The germline CDR1 and CDR2 sequences are MNHEY and SVGAGI. V was clipped by 0 bases and J by 1 base, with 9 bases between them. The CDR3 is 15 amino acids. The CDR3 DNA reads as TGTGCCAGCAGTTACTCGACCCAGCCGAACACTGAAGCTTTCTTT. It is translated as CASSYSTQPNTEAFF.

The genes are TRBV7-3 and TRBJ2-2; TRBD2 matches 7 bases. J gave up 4 bases and V 5 bases, and 4 bases lay outside the gene matches. The CDR3 is made up of 14 amino acids. From germline, CDR1 is SGHTA and CDR2 FQGTGA. As DNA, the CDR3 is TGTGCCAGCAGCCGGGAGGCAGGCACCGGGGAGCTGTTTTTT. This encodes CASSREAGTGELFF.

As for this clone: Distinct nucleotide sequences in the sample also encode this CDR3. J is TRBJ1-1 and V is TRBV7-9; D not certain. The CDR3 has 14 residues. Trimming shortened V by 2 bases and J by 1 base, and 8 bases separated the two germline ends. Germline V lookup: CDR1 SEHNR, CDR2 FQNEAQ (reference sequence). CDR3 bases: TGTGCCAGCAGCTTACGGGCGGGGAACACTGAAGCTTTCTTT. Translated: CASSLRAGNTEAFF. Full variable domain (remainder filled in from reference TRBV7-9 and TRBJ1-1): DTGVSQNPRHKITKRGQNVTFRCDPISEHNRLYWYRQTLGQGPEFLTYFQNEAQLEKSRLLSDRFSAERPKGSFSTLEIQRTEQGDSAMYLCASSLRAGNTEAFFGQGTRLTVV.

The chain links TRBV28 to TRBJ2-7; TRBD1 aligns across 9 bases. Per germline, CDR1 MDHEN and CDR2 SYDVKM. Trimming at V came to 5 bases and at J to 4 bases, leaving 12 bases not matched to a gene. The length of the CDR3 is 16 residues. The CDR3 reads CASSELQGAFRYEQYF. Written as DNA, the CDR3 is TGTGCCAGCAGTGAGTTACAGGGGGCTTTTAGATACGAGCAGTACTTC.

The chain carries TRBV7-9 and TRBJ2-1; D gene unclear. CDR3 length: 15 residues. CDR1 is SEHNR, CDR2 FQNEAQ, per germline (reference sequence). V was trimmed by 5 bases and J by 4 bases, leaving 15 bases between them. The CDR3 region has the DNA TGTGCCAGCAGCATTGGCGCCCTACCTTACAATGAGCAGTTCTTC. This encodes CASSIGALPYNEQFF.

The chain recombines TRBV7-2 with TRBJ2-2, with D hard to call. CDR1 is SGHTA and CDR2 is FQGNSA in the germline V gene. The CDR3 length is 16 residues. Trimming took 5 bases from V and 0 from J, leaving 13 bases between them. The CDR3 nucleotides are TGTGCCAGCAGCCCCCTCTGGGTATCGAACACCGGGGAGCTGTTTTTT. It yields the protein CASSPLWVSNTGELFF.

The genes are TRBV5-1 and TRBJ2-2, with 8 bases that match TRBD1. The ends lost 2 bases at V and 3 bases at J; junction bases unmatched: 3. CDR3 size: 15 residues. CDR1 is SGHRS, CDR2 YFSETQ, per germline. CDR3 in amino acids: CASSFSTGDTGELFF. The CDR3 DNA reads TGCGCCAGCAGCTTTTCGACAGGGGACACCGGGGAGCTGTTTTTT.

In this sample, this clone turned up a few times. The V call is TRBV19, the J call TRBJ2-7; D possibly corresponds to TRBD1 (6 bases). This CDR3 is built from 19 residues. Germline CDR1 is LNHDA and CDR2 is SQIVND (reference sequence). Between the trimmed V and J ends, which lost 1 base and 2 bases, there was a span of 24 bases. The CDR3 reads CASSIARLSGAGAAYEQYF. As DNA, the CDR3 is TGTGCCAGTAGTATAGCCCGTCTATCAGGGGCAGGAGCAGCCTACGAGCAGTACTTC.

The chain joins TRBV7-9 to TRBJ2-1; D possibly corresponds to TRBD2 (6 bases). This CDR3 has 15 residues. Per germline, CDR1 SEHNR and CDR2 FQNEAQ (reference sequence). The ends were cut back, 4 bases at V and 9 bases at J, with 19 bases in the middle. The DNA for the CDR3 is TGTGCCAGCAGCTCGACTAGTTATAGTGGTCCTGAGCAGTTCTTC. Its protein product is CASSSTSYSGPEQFF.

This clone showed up just a few times. The chain employs TRBV7-3 and TRBJ2-3; no clear D gene. The CDR3 is 16 amino acids. V dropped 1 base and J dropped 0 bases, with 11 bases sitting between them. From germline, CDR1 is SGHTA and CDR2 FQGTGA. The CDR3, as DNA: TGTGCCAGCAGCTTAAACCTCCGTGCTAGCACAGATACGCAGTATTTT. Protein: CASSLNLRASTDTQYF.

This chain links TRBV6-5 with TRBJ2-7; 8 bases are a match to TRBD2. This CDR3 comprises 13 residues. Losses at the gene ends were 6 bases for V and 4 bases for J; bases not matched to a gene: 5. Germline-derived CDR1 and CDR2 are MNHEY and SVGAGI. The CDR3 sequence is CASSTGRGYEQYF. In nucleotides, the CDR3 is TGTGCCAGCAGCACCGGGAGGGGGTACGAGCAGTACTTC.

The V call is TRBV5-1, the J call TRBJ2-7; D might be TRBD2 (5 bases). Trimming removed 0 bases from V and 2 bases from J, with 15 bases in between. Germline V gives CDR1 SGHRS, CDR2 YFSETQ. The CDR3 totals 16 residues. In nucleotides, the CDR3 is TGCGCCAGCAGCTTGGCTGCGGGCCCTGCGACCTACGAGCAGTACTTC. Protein product: CASSLAAGPATYEQYF. The whole variable domain, remainder taken from reference TRBV5-1 and TRBJ2-7, is KAGVTQTPRYLIKTRGQQVTLSCSPISGHRSVSWYQQTPGQGLQFLFEYFSETQRNKGNFPGRFSGRQFSNSRSEMNVSTLELGDSALYLCASSLAAGPATYEQYFGPGTRLTVT.